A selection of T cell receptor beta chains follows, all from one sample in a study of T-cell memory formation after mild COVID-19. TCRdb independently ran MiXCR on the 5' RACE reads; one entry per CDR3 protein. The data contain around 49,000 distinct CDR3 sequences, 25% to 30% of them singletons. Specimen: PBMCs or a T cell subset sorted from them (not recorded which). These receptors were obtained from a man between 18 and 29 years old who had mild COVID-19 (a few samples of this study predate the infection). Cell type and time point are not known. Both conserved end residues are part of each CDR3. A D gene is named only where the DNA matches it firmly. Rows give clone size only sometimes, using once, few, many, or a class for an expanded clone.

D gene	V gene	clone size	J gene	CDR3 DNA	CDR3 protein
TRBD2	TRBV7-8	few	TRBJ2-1	TGTGCCAGCAGCTTGCGGCGGGGGGACCCCAATGAGCAGTTCTTC	CASSLRRGDPNEQFF
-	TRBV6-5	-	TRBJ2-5	TGTGCCAGCACCCCTCGGGTTACGTGGGAGACCCAGTACTTC	CASTPRVTWETQYF
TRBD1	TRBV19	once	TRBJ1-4	TGTGCCAGTAGTTTCCCTACAGGGGTGGCAACTAATGAAAAACTGTTTTTT	CASSFPTGVATNEKLFF
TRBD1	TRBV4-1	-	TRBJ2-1	TGCGCCAGCAGCGGCGGACAGGGCATTTCCTACAATGAGCAGTTCTTC	CASSGGQGISYNEQFF
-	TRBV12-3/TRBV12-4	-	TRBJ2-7	TGTGCCAGCAGTCAGGGGATCTACGAGCAGTACTTC	CASSQGIYEQYF
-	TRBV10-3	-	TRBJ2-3	TGTGCCATCAGTAGAGCGGGTCGCACAGATACGCAGTATTTT	CAISRAGRTDTQYF
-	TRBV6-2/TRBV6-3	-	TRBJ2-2	TGTGCCAGCAGTTACACATTGGGCAGGAACACCGGGGAGCTGTTTTTT	CASSYTLGRNTGELFF
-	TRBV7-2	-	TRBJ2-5	TGTGCCAGCAGCTTAGGAGAATCTAGCTCCGGGGAGACCCAGTACTTC	CASSLGESSSGETQYF
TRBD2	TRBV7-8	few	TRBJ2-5	TGTGCCAGCAGCTCTCTAGCGGGGGGGCTCGTACGAGAGACCCAGTACTTC	CASSSLAGGLVRETQYF
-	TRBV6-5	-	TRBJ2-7	TGTGCCACCGACAGTCACCACGAGCAGTACTTC	CATDSHHEQYF
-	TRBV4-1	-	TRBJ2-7	TGCGCCAGCAGCCAGGACCCAGAGCAGTACTTC	CASSQDPEQYF
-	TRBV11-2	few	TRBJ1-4	TGTGCCAGCAGCTTAACCATTTCGGGGAGCGGGGAAAAACTGTTTTTT	CASSLTISGSGEKLFF
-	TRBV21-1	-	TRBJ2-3	TGTGCCAGCAATATAGGGGGCGCAGGCACAGATACGCAGTATTTT	CASNIGGAGTDTQYF
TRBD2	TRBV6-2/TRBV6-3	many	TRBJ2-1	TGTGCCAGCAGTTACACCGGTAGCGGGGGTAATGAGCAGTTCTTC	CASSYTGSGGNEQFF
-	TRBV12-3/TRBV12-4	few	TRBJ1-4	TGTGCCAGCCGGGCTGTAAATGATGAAAAACTGTTTTTT	CASRAVNDEKLFF
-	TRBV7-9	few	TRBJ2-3	TGTGCCAGCAGCTTAGGTCAGGGCGGAAGATCAGATACGCAGTATTTT	CASSLGQGGRSDTQYF
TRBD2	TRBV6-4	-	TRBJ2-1	TGTGCCAGCAGTCCCCAGGGACTAGCGGGGGGAAGCGGTGAGCAGTTCTTC	CASSPQGLAGGSGEQFF
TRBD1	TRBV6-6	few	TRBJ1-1	TGTGCCAGCAGTTATTCCCGGGACAGGAACACTGAAGCTTTCTTT	CASSYSRDRNTEAFF
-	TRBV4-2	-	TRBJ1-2	TGTGCCAGCAGCCAAGAGGAGGGGGTTCTAGGCGGCTACACCTTC	CASSQEEGVLGGYTF
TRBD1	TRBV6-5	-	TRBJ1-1	TGTGCCAGCAGTTACTCTTTGACAGGGTGGGGCACTGAAGCTTTCTTT	CASSYSLTGWGTEAFF
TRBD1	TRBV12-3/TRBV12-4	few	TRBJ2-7	TGTGCCAGCAGTTTAGCGGGGACAGCCTACGAGCAGTACTTC	CASSLAGTAYEQYF
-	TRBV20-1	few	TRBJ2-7	TGCAGTGCTAGAGATAACCAGCGGGTATACGAGCAGTACTTC	CSARDNQRVYEQYF
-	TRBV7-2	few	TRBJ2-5	TGTGCCAGCAGCTTAAACAGGGTCCGCCTCCGGAAGACCCAGTACTTC	CASSLNRVRLRKTQYF
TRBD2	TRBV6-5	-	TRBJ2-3	TGTGCCAGCAGTTACGGGAGGGTGAGGACAGATACGCAGTATTTT	CASSYGRVRTDTQYF
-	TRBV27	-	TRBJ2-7	TGTGCCAGCAGTTTCTCCGGACGCTCCGAGCAGTACTTC	CASSFSGRSEQYF
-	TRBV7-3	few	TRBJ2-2	TGTGCCAGCAGCCTGGGAACTGTGGGGGAGCTGTTTTTT	CASSLGTVGELFF
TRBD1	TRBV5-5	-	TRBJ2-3	TGTGCCAGCAGCTGGGGACAGGGGGAAGATACGCAGTATTTT	CASSWGQGEDTQYF
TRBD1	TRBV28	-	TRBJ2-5	TGTGCCAGCAGTTTAGGGGACAGGGGATTTGGAGAGACCCAGTACTTC	CASSLGDRGFGETQYF
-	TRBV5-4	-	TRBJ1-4	TGTGCCAGCAGCTTGGGGCCCAGCGGCACCACAACTAATGAAAAACTGTTTTTT	CASSLGPSGTTTNEKLFF
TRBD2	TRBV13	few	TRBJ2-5	TGTGCCAGCAGCTTAGGCCTAGCGGGGGGGCTCGAGACCCAGTACTTC	CASSLGLAGGLETQYF
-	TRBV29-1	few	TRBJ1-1	TGCAGCGTTGAAGACGCCTCCTGGGGTGAAGCTTTCTTT	CSVEDASWGEAFF
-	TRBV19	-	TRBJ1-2	TGTGCCAGTAGCCCGCGGCAAGGTGGGATCTATGGCTACACCTTC	CASSPRQGGIYGYTF
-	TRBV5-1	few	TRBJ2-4	TGCGCCAGCAGCCGCGGGGAGGTGGCCAAAAACATTCAGTACTTC	CASSRGEVAKNIQYF
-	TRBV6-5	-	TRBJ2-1	TGTGCCAGCAGCTGGCCGGGACTGGGCGTCGGTGAGCAGTTCTTC	CASSWPGLGVGEQFF
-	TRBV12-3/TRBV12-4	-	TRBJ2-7	TGTGCCAGCAGTTCCGTGGGGGACCTCTACGAGCAGTACTTC	CASSSVGDLYEQYF
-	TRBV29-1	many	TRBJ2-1	TGCAGCGTTGGTGCCGGCAGTGGCAATGAGCAGTTCTTC	CSVGAGSGNEQFF
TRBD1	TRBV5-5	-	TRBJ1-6	TGTGCCAGCAGCGGATCCTACAGGGGTCCCTATAATTCACCCCTCCACTTT	CASSGSYRGPYNSPLHF
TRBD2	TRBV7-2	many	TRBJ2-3	TGTGCCAGCAGCTCGCCCGGGACTAGCGGGGGGGTAGAAAGCACAGATACGCAGTATTTT	CASSSPGTSGGVESTDTQYF
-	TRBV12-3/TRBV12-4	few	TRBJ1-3	TGTGCCAGCAGTACCAGTAGCTCTGGAAACACCATATATTTT	CASSTSSSGNTIYF
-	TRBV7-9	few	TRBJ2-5	TGTGCCAGCAGCGAAAAGGGACTCCACGGCCAGGAGACCCAGTACTTC	CASSEKGLHGQETQYF
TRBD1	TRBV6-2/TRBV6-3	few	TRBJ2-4	TGTGCCAGCAGTTCGACCTTTGACAGGGGGCTGATAGAGTACTTC	CASSSTFDRGLIEYF
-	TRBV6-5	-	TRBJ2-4	TGTGCCAGCAGTAGCGGACAGAAAAACATTCAGTACTTC	CASSSGQKNIQYF
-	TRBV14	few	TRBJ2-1	TGTGCCAGCAGCCAATACAACTACAATGAGCAGTTCTTC	CASSQYNYNEQFF
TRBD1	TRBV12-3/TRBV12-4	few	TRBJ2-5	TGTGCCAGCACCACGACAGGGCAGGCCCAAGAGACCCAGTACTTC	CASTTTGQAQETQYF
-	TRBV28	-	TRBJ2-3	TGTGCGTTCTCCGACACAAACACAGATACGCAGTATTTT	CAFSDTNTDTQYF
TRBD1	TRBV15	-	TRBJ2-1	TGTGCCACCAGCAAGGACAGGGGTAGCAATGAGCAGTTCTTC	CATSKDRGSNEQFF
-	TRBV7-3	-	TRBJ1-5	TGTGCCAGCAGCTTAACGGACCGACAGAGTGGCAATCAGCCCCAGCATTTT	CASSLTDRQSGNQPQHF
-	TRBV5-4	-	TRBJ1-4	TGTGCCAGCAGCCCGGACGGGGAAAAACTGTTTTTT	CASSPDGEKLFF
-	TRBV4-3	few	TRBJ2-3	TGCGCCAGCAGCCAATCCGGGGTGCGGGCAGATACGCAGTATTTT	CASSQSGVRADTQYF
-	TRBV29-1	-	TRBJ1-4	TGCAGCGTTGTGTCTGGGCGGGATGAAAAACTGTTTTTT	CSVVSGRDEKLFF
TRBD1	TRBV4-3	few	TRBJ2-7	TGCGCCAGCAGCCAATCTGGACAGGGGGACCACGAGCAGTACTTC	CASSQSGQGDHEQYF
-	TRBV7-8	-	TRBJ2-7	TGTGCCAGCAGCTTAGCCGGGCAGAGCTACGAGCAGTACTTC	CASSLAGQSYEQYF
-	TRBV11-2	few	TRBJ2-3	TGTGCCAGCAGCTCGCCAAGGGACACGGTGCAGTATTTT	CASSSPRDTVQYF